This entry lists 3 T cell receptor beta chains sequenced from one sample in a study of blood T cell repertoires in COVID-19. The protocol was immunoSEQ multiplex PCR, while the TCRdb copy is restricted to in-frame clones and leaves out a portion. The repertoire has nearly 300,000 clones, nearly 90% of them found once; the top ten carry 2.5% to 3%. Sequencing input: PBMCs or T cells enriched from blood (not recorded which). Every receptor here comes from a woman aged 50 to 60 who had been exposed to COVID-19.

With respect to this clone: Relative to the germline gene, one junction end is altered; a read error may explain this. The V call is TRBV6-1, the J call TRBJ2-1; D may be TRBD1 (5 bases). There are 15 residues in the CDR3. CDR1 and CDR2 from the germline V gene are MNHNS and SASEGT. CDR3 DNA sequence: TGTGCCAGCAGTAAAGCAAGGGGTTCCTACAATGAGCAGTTCTTC. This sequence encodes CASSKARGSYNEQFF.

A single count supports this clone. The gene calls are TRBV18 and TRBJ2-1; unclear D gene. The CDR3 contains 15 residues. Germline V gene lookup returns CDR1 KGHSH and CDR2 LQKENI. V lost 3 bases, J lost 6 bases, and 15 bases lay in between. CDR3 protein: CASSPKLEVSNEQFF. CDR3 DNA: TGTGCCAGCTCACCGAAACTCGAGGTTAGCAATGAGCAGTTCTTC.

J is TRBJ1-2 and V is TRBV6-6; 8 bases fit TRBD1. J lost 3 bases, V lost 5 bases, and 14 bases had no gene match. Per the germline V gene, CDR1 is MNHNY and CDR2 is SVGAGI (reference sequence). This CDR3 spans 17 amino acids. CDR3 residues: CASSHPGQDLYHYGYTF. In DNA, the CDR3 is TGTGCCAGCAGTCACCCGGGACAGGACCTTTATCACTATGGCTACACCTTC.